Below are 22 T cell receptor beta chains sequenced from a single sample in a study of cytomegalovirus exposure and HLA in healthy donors. Researchers ran the PCR with 60 Vbeta and 13 Jbeta primers. Profiled with immunoSEQ multiplex PCR; TCRdb holds only in-frame clones, not every one. The sample table sets out 140,000 or so clones. The sequenced sample was PBMCs. Every receptor here comes from a male donor in good health and CMV-seronegative.

The J gene is TRBJ2-5, the V gene TRBV15; possible D gene TRBD2, 5 bases. The CDR3 spans 17 residues. V lost 0 bases, J lost 5 bases, and 19 bases lay in between. Germline V gene sequence: CDR1 LNHNV, CDR2 YYDKDF (reference sequence). The CDR3 region has the DNA TGTGCCACCAGCAGAGATCGGGGTAGCGCAAGGTGGGAGACCCAGTACTTC. This sequence encodes CATSRDRGSARWETQYF.

The chain links TRBV4-1 to TRBJ2-7; 14 bases are a match to TRBD2. Germline CDR1 and CDR2: MGHRA and YSYEKL. After removal of 3 bases from V and 7 bases from J, the junction contained 5 bases not matched to a gene. This CDR3 has 15 amino acids. CDR3: CASSHERTSGGEQYF. CDR3 bases: TGCGCCAGCAGCCACGAAAGGACTAGCGGGGGGGAGCAGTACTTC.

This chain connects TRBV6-5 to TRBJ2-7; 7 nucleotides agree with TRBD1. The CDR3 runs 13 residues. Germline trimming cut 6 bases from V and 3 bases from J; bases unmatched to any gene: 5. Germline values: CDR1 MNHEY, CDR2 SVGAGI. The CDR3 region has the DNA TGTGCCAGCAGCCTGAACAGGGGCTACGAGCAGTACTTC. Translation: CASSLNRGYEQYF.

V and J are TRBV6-6 and TRBJ2-5; 9 bases agree with TRBD2. From germline, CDR1 is MNHNY and CDR2 SVGAGI (reference sequence). The V and J ends lost 10 bases and 4 bases, in that order; junction bases with no gene match: 10. The CDR3 is made up of 14 amino acids. The CDR3 loop reads CATRGGGAGETQYF. The CDR3, as DNA: TGTGCCACCAGGGGCGGGGGGGCAGGAGAGACCCAGTACTTC.

This sequence joins TRBV18 and TRBJ2-1; 9 nucleotides line up with TRBD2. Germline V CDR1 and CDR2: KGHSH, LQKENI. The CDR3 is 15 amino acids. V was clipped by 3 bases and J by 7 bases; unmatched bases: 7. CDR3 residues: CASSPIPSGINEQFF. The CDR3 DNA is TGTGCCAGCTCACCGATCCCTAGCGGGATAAATGAGCAGTTCTTC.

The chain links TRBV6-5 to TRBJ1-6; perhaps TRBD1 as D (6 bases). With 6 bases removed from V and 7 bases from J, the gap between germline ends came to 13 bases. CDR3 size: 14 residues. Per the germline V gene, CDR1 is MNHEY and CDR2 is SVGAGI. CDR3 sequence: CASRAQGTNSPLHF. CDR3 in DNA: TGTGCCAGCAGGGCACAGGGAACGAATTCACCCCTCCACTTT.

The V gene is TRBV9, the J gene TRBJ1-6; 7 bases align to TRBD1. Per the germline V gene, CDR1 is SGDLS and CDR2 is YYNGEE. The CDR3 spans 15 residues. V was clipped by 0 bases and J by 7 bases; unmatched bases: 4. DNA for the CDR3: TGTGCCAGCAGCGTAGTTGCGACAGGGAATTCACCCCTCCACTTT. This translates into CASSVVATGNSPLHF. Drawing the rest from reference TRBV9 and TRBJ1-6, the complete variable domain is DSGVTQTPKHLITATGQRVTLRCSPRSGDLSVYWYQQSLDQGLQFLIQYYNGEERAKGNILERFSAQQFPDLHSELNLSSLELGDSALYFCASSVVATGNSPLHFGNGTRLTVT.

The chain carries TRBV5-1 and TRBJ1-4; tentative D call: TRBD1 (6 bases). Trimming shortened V by 4 bases and J by 0 bases, and 13 bases separated the two germline ends. This CDR3 region has 16 residues. Germline CDR1 reads SGHRS; CDR2 reads YFSETQ. CDR3: CASSSTGTSTNEKLFF. The CDR3 DNA is TGCGCCAGCAGCAGCACAGGGACCTCAACTAATGAAAAACTGTTTTTT.

V usage is TRBV5-5 and J usage is TRBJ1-1; 7 nucleotides line up with TRBD1. V lost 1 base to trimming and J lost 5 bases; unmatched junction nucleotides: 5. CDR1 and CDR2 (germline): SGHKS, YYEKEE (reference sequence). The CDR3 is 14 amino acids. CDR3 in amino acids: CASSLYSRGTEAFF. In DNA form, the CDR3 reads TGTGCCAGCAGCTTGTATTCCAGGGGGACTGAAGCTTTCTTT.

The rearrangement links TRBV5-6 to TRBJ1-6, with 9 bases lining up with TRBD1. Germline V lookup: CDR1 SGHDT, CDR2 YYEEEE. The V and J ends lost 4 bases and 7 bases, in that order; junction bases with no gene match: 6. The CDR3 is 15 residues long. CDR3 sequence: CASSLGQGRNSPLHF. For the CDR3, the DNA is TGTGCCAGCAGCCTCGGACAGGGGAGAAATTCACCCCTCCACTTT.

The V call is TRBV5-1, the J call TRBJ2-3; 9 nucleotides align to TRBD2. This CDR3 is built from 18 residues. V shed 0 bases, J shed 0 bases, and the junction held 8 bases outside the gene matches. Germline V lookup: CDR1 SGHRS, CDR2 YFSETQ. In DNA form, the CDR3 reads TGCGCCAGCAGCTTGGCCTTGTTAGCGGGGGAGAGCACAGATACGCAGTATTTT. Its translation: CASSLALLAGESTDTQYF.

V and J are TRBV2 and TRBJ1-1; D is ambiguous. The CDR3 totals 13 residues. The V end lost 7 bases, the J end lost 1 base, and 10 bases lay between the germline ends. Germline CDR1 is SNHLY and CDR2 is FYNNEI. CDR3 nucleotides: TGTGCCAGCAAGCCCCCAGGGAACACTGAAGCTTTCTTT. The encoded protein is CASKPPGNTEAFF.

CDR3 DNA: TGTGCCAGCAGGATCTCGGTGGGGGACACTACGGGCTACACCTTC. It encodes CASRISVGDTTGYTF. V is TRBV5-4 and J is TRBJ1-2; maybe TRBD1 (6 bases). The germline V gene encodes CDR1 SGHNT and CDR2 YYREEE (reference sequence). Trimming removed 5 bases at V and 8 bases at J, with 22 bases between. The CDR3 sequence is 15 residues long.

V gene TRBV19 combines with J gene TRBJ1-5; no firm D call. The CDR3 has 13 amino acids. Trimming left V 8 bases short and J 0 bases short, with 8 bases between. Germline loops: CDR1 LNHDA, CDR2 SQIVND (reference sequence). The CDR3 region is CASGVNSNQPQHF. The DNA for the CDR3 is TGTGCCAGTGGAGTAAATAGCAATCAGCCCCAGCATTTT. Using reference TRBV19 and TRBJ1-5 for the parts outside the CDR3, the full variable domain is DGGITQSPKYLFRKEGQNVTLSCEQNLNHDAMYWYRQDPGQGLRLIYYSQIVNDFQKGDIAEGYSVSREKKESFPLTVTSAQKNPTAFYLCASGVNSNQPQHFGDGTRLSIL.

The J gene is TRBJ2-5, the V gene TRBV28; tentative D call: TRBD1 (6 bases). The CDR3 consists of 15 residues. Per the germline V gene, CDR1 is MDHEN and CDR2 is SYDVKM. The ends were cut back, 8 bases at V and 5 bases at J, with 21 bases in the middle. The DNA for the CDR3 is TGTGCCAGCGGGTTCCCCACAGGGACGGGGGAGACCCAGTACTTC. Protein product: CASGFPTGTGETQYF.

The chain links TRBV10-3 to TRBJ2-5; 9 positions match TRBD1. The J segment lost 2 bases and the V segment lost 9 bases, leaving 1 base of the junction unmatched. The CDR3 length is 12 residues. The germline gives CDR1 ENHRY, CDR2 SYGVKD. CDR3 DNA: TGTGCCATTGGACAGGGGCAAGAGACCCAGTACTTC. It encodes CAIGQGQETQYF.

The rearrangement joins TRBV5-1 to TRBJ2-7; possibly TRBD1 for D (5 bases). The V end was cut by 3 bases, the J end by 6 bases, with 16 bases between. In germline, CDR1 is SGHRS, CDR2 YFSETQ. CDR3 length: 14 residues. CDR3 protein: CASSWRPTGLEQYF. DNA of the CDR3: TGCGCCAGCAGCTGGCGACCAACAGGTCTCGAGCAGTACTTC.

The chain links TRBV19 to TRBJ1-2; 7 nucleotides line up with TRBD1. After removal of 5 bases from V and 3 bases from J, the junction contained 9 bases not matched to a gene. CDR3 length equals 15 residues. Germline V gene data show CDR1 as LNHDA and CDR2 as SQIVND (reference sequence). As DNA, the CDR3 is TGTGCCAGTAGTGACCTCCGGGACAGATACTATGGCTACACCTTC. The encoded protein is CASSDLRDRYYGYTF.

This chain's CDR3 is CASSNRPPRDSPLHF. The CDR3 nucleotides read TGTGCCAGCAGCAACCGGCCCCCTCGGGATTCACCCCTCCACTTT. The chain combines TRBV7-9 with TRBJ1-6, with D unclear. V was shortened by 5 bases and J by 8 bases, with 16 bases between the two germline ends. From germline, CDR1 is SEHNR and CDR2 FQNEAQ (reference sequence). CDR3 length equals 15 residues.

The V call is TRBV30, the J call TRBJ1-6, with D possibly being TRBD1 (5 bases). Trimming shortened V by 4 bases and J by 7 bases, and 8 bases separated the two germline ends. CDR1 is GTSNPN and CDR2 is SVGIG in the germline V gene (reference sequence). There are 12 residues in the CDR3. This CDR3 is CAWTGGNSPLHF. In DNA, the CDR3 is TGTGCCTGGACCGGGGGAAATTCACCCCTCCACTTT.

The chain has TRBV6-5 and TRBJ2-2; tentatively, D is TRBD1 (6 bases). The germline CDR1 and CDR2 sequences are MNHEY and SVGAGI. The CDR3 is 14 residues long. With 8 bases removed from V and 0 bases from J, the gap between germline ends came to 10 bases. For the CDR3, the DNA is TGTGCCAGCGAAACAGGGACGAACACCGGGGAGCTGTTTTTT. It translates to CASETGTNTGELFF.

The chain couples TRBV5-1 to TRBJ2-7; 7 bases agree with TRBD1. This CDR3 spans 13 amino acids. In germline, CDR1 is SGHRS, CDR2 YFSETQ. The ends lost 9 bases at V and 6 bases at J; junction bases unmatched: 12. The CDR3, as DNA: TGCGCCACCTCCGAGACAGGGAGCACCGAGCAGTACTTC. This sequence encodes CATSETGSTEQYF.